The next 10 T cell receptor beta chains were all read from a single sample in a study of blood T cell repertoires in COVID-19. Sequencing used immunoSEQ multiplex PCR; TCRdb keeps in-frame clones, though not all of them. Among fewer than 45,000 clones listed, roughly 80% were seen once. The sequencing sample was made of peripheral blood. All receptors derive from a man between 60 and 75 years old with active COVID-19.

The V call is TRBV11-2, the J call TRBJ2-7, with TRBD2 matching over 7 bases. Germline trimming cut 5 bases from V and 6 bases from J; bases unmatched to any gene: 13. The CDR3 length is 15 residues. Germline V gene sequence: CDR1 SGHAT, CDR2 FQNNGV. The CDR3 loop reads CASSRAGGIVGEQYF. The CDR3 region has the DNA TGTGCCAGCAGCCGAGCCGGGGGGATAGTGGGCGAGCAGTACTTC.

There are a few counts of this clone. V is TRBV2 and J is TRBJ2-7; TRBD1 matches 11 bases. V lost 9 bases and J lost 4; bases outside the gene matches: 5. From germline, CDR1 is SNHLY and CDR2 FYNNEI. This CDR3 has 13 amino acids. The CDR3 sequence: CASKDRGLYEQYF. CDR3 DNA: TGTGCCAGTAAGGACAGGGGGCTGTACGAGCAGTACTTC.

J is TRBJ2-7 and V is TRBV7-6; D gene uncertain. Per the germline V gene, CDR1 is SGHVS and CDR2 is FNYEAQ. V lost 5 bases and J lost 2, with 13 bases in between. The CDR3 covers 14 residues. The CDR3 sequence is CASSPRAIPYEQYF. The CDR3 DNA reads TGTGCCAGCAGCCCTCGAGCAATTCCCTACGAGCAGTACTTC.

The chain combines TRBV3-1 (or the pseudogene TRBV3-2) with TRBJ1-2; TRBD1 is a possible D gene (6 bases). Deletions cut 3 bases from V and 6 bases from J, with 14 bases between. The CDR3 is made up of 14 amino acids. Germline V CDR1 and CDR2: LGHDT, YNNKEL (reference sequence). CDR3 residues: CASSHLTGPDGYTF. For the CDR3, the DNA is TGTGCCAGCAGCCATTTGACAGGACCAGATGGCTACACCTTC.

This clone was recorded once. This chain uses TRBV5-4 with TRBJ2-5; 8 positions match TRBD2. The CDR3 covers 14 residues. J was trimmed by 5 bases and V by 4 bases; bases with no gene match: 7. Germline V CDR1 and CDR2: SGHNT, YYREEE (reference sequence). The CDR3, as DNA: TGTGCCAGCAGCCGGGGGGGGAGGGGCGAGACCCAGTACTTC. This codes for CASSRGGRGETQYF.

V gene TRBV6-6 combines with J gene TRBJ2-5; no clear D gene. This CDR3 region has 14 residues. CDR1 is MNHNY and CDR2 is SVGAGI in the germline V gene (reference sequence). The ends were cut back, 2 bases at V and 1 base at J, with 8 bases in the middle. DNA of the CDR3: TGTGCCAGCAGTTACCATCGTAGCCAAGAGACCCAGTACTTC. It is translated as CASSYHRSQETQYF.

This clone was counted between two and nine times. The V gene is TRBV30, the J gene TRBJ2-3; D uncertain. V lost 0 bases and J 7 bases, leaving 11 bases between the germline ends. The CDR3 is made up of 13 amino acids. Germline values: CDR1 GTSNPN, CDR2 SVGIG (reference sequence). The CDR3 is CAWSVANAYTQYF. The CDR3 DNA reads as TGTGCCTGGAGTGTGGCAAACGCCTATACGCAGTATTTT.

V and J are TRBV19 and TRBJ2-3, with D maybe TRBD2 (6 bases). CDR3 length equals 14 residues. Between the trimmed V and J ends, which lost 5 bases and 2 bases, there was a span of 11 bases. Germline V CDR1 and CDR2: LNHDA, SQIVND (reference sequence). CDR3 sequence reads: CASSLGGVTDTQYF. CDR3 bases: TGTGCCAGTAGTCTCGGGGGAGTCACAGATACGCAGTATTTT.

The rearrangement links TRBV7-2 to TRBJ2-2, with 14 positions matching TRBD2. CDR1 and CDR2 (germline): SGHTA, FQGNSA. This CDR3 comprises 16 residues. The trim removed 5 bases at V and 5 bases at J, leaving 4 bases unmatched. CDR3 region: CASSNRTSGGTGELFF. Written as DNA, the CDR3 is TGTGCCAGCAGCAACCGGACTAGCGGGGGGACCGGGGAGCTGTTTTTT.

This clone was seen just once. The CDR3 region is CASSYSGETGNQPQHF. In DNA form, the CDR3 reads TGTGCCAGCAGTTACTCTGGGGAGACGGGCAATCAGCCCCAGCATTTT. This rearrangement joins TRBV6-5 to TRBJ1-5; D not resolved. Between the trimmed V and J ends, which lost 0 bases and 2 bases, there was a span of 11 bases. The CDR3 loop spans 16 amino acids. CDR1 and CDR2 from the germline V gene are MNHEY and SVGAGI.